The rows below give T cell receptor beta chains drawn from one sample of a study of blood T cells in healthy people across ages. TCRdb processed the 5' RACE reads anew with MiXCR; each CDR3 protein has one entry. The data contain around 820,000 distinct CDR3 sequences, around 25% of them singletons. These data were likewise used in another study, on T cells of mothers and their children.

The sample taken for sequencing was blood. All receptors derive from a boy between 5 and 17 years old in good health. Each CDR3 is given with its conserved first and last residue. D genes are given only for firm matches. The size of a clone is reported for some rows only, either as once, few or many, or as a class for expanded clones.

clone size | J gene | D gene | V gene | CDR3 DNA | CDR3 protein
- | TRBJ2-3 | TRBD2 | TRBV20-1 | TGCAGTGCTAGATGGCTAGCGGGAATCTCCACAGATACGCAGTATTTT | CSARWLAGISTDTQYF
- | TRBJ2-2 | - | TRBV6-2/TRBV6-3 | TGTGCCAGCAGTTACGACTCGGGAGTCGACGGGGAGCTGTTTTTT | CASSYDSGVDGELFF
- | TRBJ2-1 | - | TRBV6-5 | TGTGCCAGCAGTTCCGGGACACTTACTTACAATGAGCAGTTCTTC | CASSSGTLTYNEQFF
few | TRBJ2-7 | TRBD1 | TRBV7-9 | TGTGCCAGCAGCTTAGCCGGGACAGGTCAGTACGAGCAGTACTTC | CASSLAGTGQYEQYF
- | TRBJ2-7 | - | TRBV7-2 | TGTGCCAGCAGCTCCCGGACAGATTACGAGCAGTACTTC | CASSSRTDYEQYF
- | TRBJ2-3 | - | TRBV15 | TGTGCCACCAGCAGAGATCCTGGGGTGGGCACAGATACGCAGTATTTT | CATSRDPGVGTDTQYF
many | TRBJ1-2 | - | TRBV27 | TGTGCCAGCAGTTCCCAGAATAACTATGGCTACACCTTC | CASSSQNNYGYTF
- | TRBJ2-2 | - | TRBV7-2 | TGTGCCAGCAGTCCCGACGGATACACCGGGGAGCTGTTTTTT | CASSPDGYTGELFF
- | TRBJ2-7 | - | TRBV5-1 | TGCGCCAGCAGCTTGGAAGGGACGGGCGAGCAGTACTTC | CASSLEGTGEQYF
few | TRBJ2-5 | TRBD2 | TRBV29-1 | TGCAGCGTTGTGATGGCGGGGGATTTCCAAGAGACCCAGTACTTC | CSVVMAGDFQETQYF
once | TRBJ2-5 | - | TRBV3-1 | TGTGCCAGCAGCCCGGCCTGGGAAGAGACCCAGTACTTC | CASSPAWEETQYF
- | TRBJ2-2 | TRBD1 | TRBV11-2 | TGTGCCAGCAGCCGGGACAGGGGATCCACCGGGGAGCTGTTTTTT | CASSRDRGSTGELFF
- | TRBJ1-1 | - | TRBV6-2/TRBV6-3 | TGTGCCAGCAGTTACTTAGCGAACGCTGAAGCTTTCTTT | CASSYLANAEAFF
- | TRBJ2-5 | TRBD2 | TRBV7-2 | TGTGCCAGCCGAAGACTAGCGGGGCAAGAGACCCAGTACTTC | CASRRLAGQETQYF
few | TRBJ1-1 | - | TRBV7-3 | TGTGCCAGCAGCTTCTCTCCCAGTGGCTCTGAAGCTTTCTTT | CASSFSPSGSEAFF
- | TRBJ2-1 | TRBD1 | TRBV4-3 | TGCGCCAGCAGCCAAGGGGTACCAGGGGGCTATACTACTGAGCAGTTCTTC | CASSQGVPGGYTTEQFF
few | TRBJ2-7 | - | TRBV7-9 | TGTGCCAGCAGCTCCGCCAAACGCGGAGGGACAGACTACCCCTACGAGCAGTACTTC | CASSSAKRGGTDYPYEQYF
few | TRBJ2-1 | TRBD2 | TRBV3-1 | TGTGCCAGCAGCCATGGCGGGAGCGTTTACCGCTACAATGAGCAGTTCTTC | CASSHGGSVYRYNEQFF
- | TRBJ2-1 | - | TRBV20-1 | TGCAGTGCTCCCGGCAGGGGCTCCTACAATGAGCAGTTCTTC | CSAPGRGSYNEQFF
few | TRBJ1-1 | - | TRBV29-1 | TGCAGCGTTGAGACCGGACAGCGTGGGGCTTTCTTT | CSVETGQRGAFF
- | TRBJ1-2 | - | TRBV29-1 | TGCAGCGCGGACCAGGGGTTACAGGGTTCTGGTGGCTACACCTTC | CSADQGLQGSGGYTF
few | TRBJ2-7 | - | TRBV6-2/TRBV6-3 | TGTGCCAGCAGTCGAATTAGCGGAACCTACGAGCAGTACTTC | CASSRISGTYEQYF
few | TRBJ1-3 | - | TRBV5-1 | TGCGCCAGCAGCATAGGGGACCTCTCTGGAAACACCATATATTTT | CASSIGDLSGNTIYF
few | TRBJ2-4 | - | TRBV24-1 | TGTGCCACCAGTGACCTCTCTTTGACCGTGACAGAAAACATTCAGTACTTC | CATSDLSLTVTENIQYF
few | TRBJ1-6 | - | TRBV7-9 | TGTGCCAGCAGTCAAACAGTTAATTCACCCCTCCACTTT | CASSQTVNSPLHF
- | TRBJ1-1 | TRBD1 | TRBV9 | TGTGCCAGCAGCGTATCTGGGACAGGGGGCCAAGCTTTCTTT | CASSVSGTGGQAFF
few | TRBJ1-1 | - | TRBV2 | TGTGCCAGCAGGGGCGAAGTAAAGAACACTGAAGCTTTCTTT | CASRGEVKNTEAFF
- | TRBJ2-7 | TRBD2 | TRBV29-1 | TGCAGCGTCAGGGGCGGGGGGAGCTCCTACGAGCAGTACTTC | CSVRGGGSSYEQYF
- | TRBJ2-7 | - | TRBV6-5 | TGTGCCAGCAGTTACTCGAAGGGACCCTTAGTTTACGAGCAGTACTTC | CASSYSKGPLVYEQYF
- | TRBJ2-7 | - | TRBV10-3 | TGTGCCATCAGTGAGTCGAGAGGGGCGGGGTACGAGCAGTACTTC | CAISESRGAGYEQYF
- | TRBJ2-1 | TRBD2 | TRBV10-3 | TGTGCCATCAGTTGGACTAGCGGGCAAAACAATGAGCAGTTCTTC | CAISWTSGQNNEQFF
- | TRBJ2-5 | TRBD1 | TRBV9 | TGTGCCAGCAGCGCAATCGGGACAGCTCAAGAGACCCGGTACTTC | CASSAIGTAQETRYF
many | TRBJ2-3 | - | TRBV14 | TGTGCCAGCAGCCAAGATAATAGGGGAGATACGCAGTATTTT | CASSQDNRGDTQYF
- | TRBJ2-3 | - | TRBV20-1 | TGCAGTGCACCTGACCCACGCTCCAGACTGGATACGCAGTATTTT | CSAPDPRSRLDTQYF
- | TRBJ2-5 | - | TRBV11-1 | TGTGCCAGCAGCTCGGGGCCTAGATCCTTCAGGGAGACCCAGTACTTC | CASSSGPRSFRETQYF
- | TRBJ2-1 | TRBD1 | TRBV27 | TGTGCCAGCAGTTTTGACAGGGCGAGGGATGAGCAGTTCTTC | CASSFDRARDEQFF
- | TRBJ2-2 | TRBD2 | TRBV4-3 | TGCGCCAGCAGCCAAGAACTAGCGGGGGGTCGGACCGGGGAGCTGTTTTTT | CASSQELAGGRTGELFF
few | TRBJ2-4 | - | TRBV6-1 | TGTGCCAGCAGAACAGGGAGAGCCAAAAACATTCAGTACTTC | CASRTGRAKNIQYF
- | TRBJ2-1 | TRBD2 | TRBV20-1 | TGCAGTGCTAGAGCAGGTCGGGAGGGCCGCCACAATGAGCAGTTCTTC | CSARAGREGRHNEQFF
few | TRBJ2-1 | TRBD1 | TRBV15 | TGTGCCACCAGCAGGCTCTCGACAGGGATGGGTGACAATGAGCAGTTCTTC | CATSRLSTGMGDNEQFF
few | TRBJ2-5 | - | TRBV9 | TGTGCCAGCAGCGTAGGGCAGGGGCAGAATCTCCAAGAGACCCAGTACTTC | CASSVGQGQNLQETQYF
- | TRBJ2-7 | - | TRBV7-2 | TGTGCCAGCAGCCACCGGGACGGCCCCTACGAGCAGTACTTC | CASSHRDGPYEQYF
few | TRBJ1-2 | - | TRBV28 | TGTGCCAGCAGTTCTGGCCGGGGACACTATGGCTACACCTTC | CASSSGRGHYGYTF